This TCR beta chain was obtained from a study of blood T cells in healthy people across ages. Background on the study: Using template switching, researchers captured about one barcoded beta molecule for each two T cells. Study-wide results and limits: The study regarded diversity estimates from one million T cells as underestimates.

The second PCR ran roughly 7 to 12 cycles with a sample-barcoded 5' primer and J-beta primers. Each sample provided no less than 2.5 million CDR3-containing paired-end reads. TCRdb called the 5' RACE reads again in MiXCR, with one record for every CDR3 protein. Of roughly 1.9 million distinct CDR3 sequences in the sample, around 40% were seen once. CDR1 KGHDR and CDR2 SFDVKD come from the germline V gene. This CDR3 contains 14 residues. Deletions cut 7 bases from V and 8 bases from J, with 16 bases between. Points on this clonotype: Its antigen is not known.

The gene calls are TRBV24-1 and TRBJ1-4; D is perhaps TRBD1 (6 bases). The sample taken for sequencing was blood. The TCR sequence derives from a human donor in good health. The DNA of the CDR3 is TGTGCCACCAGCGGGGCAGGGGTCCCAGAAAAACTGTTTTTT. Its protein product is CATSGAGVPEKLFF.